These T cell receptor beta chains were read from a single sample in a study of CD8 T cells in ankylosing spondylitis. TCRdb processed the 5' RACE reads anew with MiXCR; each CDR3 protein has one entry. In the table there are 350,000 to 450,000 distinct CDR3 sequences, roughly 20% of which are singletons. Sequences were obtained from blood, either unsorted or a sorted T cell fraction (not recorded which). The source of these receptors is a male donor with ankylosing spondylitis or in good health (not recorded which). The CDR3 runs from the conserved cysteine through the conserved F or W. A D gene is named only where the DNA matches it firmly. Clone sizes are given selectively: once, few, many, or a class where the clone is expanded.

j_gene,d_gene,abundance,v_gene,CDR3nt,CDR3aa
TRBJ2-1,.,few,TRBV5-4,TGTGCCAGCAGCTTGTTTCTTACGAATGAGCAGTTCTTC,CASSLFLTNEQFF
TRBJ2-5,TRBD2,few,TRBV7-8,TGTGCCAGCAGCTTACTAGCGGGGGATCCCGCGGAGACCCAGTACTTC,CASSLLAGDPAETQYF
TRBJ2-1,TRBD2,few,TRBV12-3/TRBV12-4,TGTGCCAGCAGGGGGGACTCCAGCGGGGGGCCGAATGAGCAGTTCTTC,CASRGDSSGGPNEQFF
TRBJ2-3,TRBD1,.,TRBV7-3,TGTGCCAGCCGGGGACAGGCTTTTGATACGCAGTATTTT,CASRGQAFDTQYF
TRBJ2-2,.,.,TRBV7-3,TGTGCCAGCAGCCGAGAAGGGGCCGGGGAGCTGTTTTTT,CASSREGAGELFF
TRBJ1-1,.,.,TRBV7-8,TGTGCCATGGGCCCTGGGCTCCTCTATCATGCTTTCTTT,CAMGPGLLYHAFF
TRBJ2-1,TRBD2,.,TRBV3-1,TGTGCCAGCAGCCAAAGTGAGTTGCTAGCGGGGGTAATCTACAATGAGCAGTTCTTC,CASSQSELLAGVIYNEQFF
TRBJ2-5,.,.,TRBV20-1,TGCAGTGCTGGCACCCGGGACTTCCAAGAGACCCAGTACTTC,CSAGTRDFQETQYF
TRBJ2-7,TRBD1,few,TRBV30,TGTGCCTGGGGACAGGCCTACGAGCAGTACTTC,CAWGQAYEQYF
TRBJ2-7,.,.,TRBV7-2,TGTGCCAGCAGCTTACATCCAGGAAACTACGAGCAGTACTTC,CASSLHPGNYEQYF
TRBJ2-7,.,few,TRBV20-1,TGCAGTGCTAGAGATCTGAGAGGGGACCCCGCTTTGTACTTC,CSARDLRGDPALYF
TRBJ2-2,.,.,TRBV9,TGTGCCAGCAGCGTAGGACGGGGGCCCCCCACCGGGGAGCTGTTTTTT,CASSVGRGPPTGELFF
TRBJ1-1,.,.,TRBV24-1,TGTGCCACCAGTGATTTGTGGGGAGCTGAAGCTTTCTTT,CATSDLWGAEAFF
TRBJ2-7,.,.,TRBV29-1,TGCAGCGTTGGAACTGGCAGGGGCTACGAGCAGTACTTC,CSVGTGRGYEQYF
TRBJ2-7,.,.,TRBV18,TGTGCCAGCTCACCAGACAGCGATTACGAGCAGTACTTC,CASSPDSDYEQYF
TRBJ1-1,.,.,TRBV2,TGTGCCAGCGAGGTGGGGAACACTGAAGCTTTCTTT,CASEVGNTEAFF
TRBJ2-3,TRBD2,.,TRBV12-3/TRBV12-4,TGTGCCAGCAGTTTAATAGCGGGGGGCTCAGATACGCAGTATTTT,CASSLIAGGSDTQYF
TRBJ2-2,.,.,TRBV10-2,TGCGCCAGCAGTGAGTCCGTGGGCGCGAACACCGGGGAGCTGTTTTTT,CASSESVGANTGELFF
TRBJ1-1,TRBD1,.,TRBV2,TGTGCCAGCAGTGTCCACAGGGGCCGGAAGTTCATGAACACTGAAGCTTTCTTT,CASSVHRGRKFMNTEAFF
TRBJ2-1,.,.,TRBV12-3/TRBV12-4,TGTGCCAGCAGCCCCACCGGGGGAGACAATGAGCAGTTCTTC,CASSPTGGDNEQFF
TRBJ2-1,TRBD1,.,TRBV7-2,TGTGCCAGCAGCGGGGGACAGGGAGGTATCAATGAGCAGTTCTTC,CASSGGQGGINEQFF
TRBJ2-3,TRBD2,.,TRBV7-9,TGTGCCAGCAGCTTACCGCGGGGGGGTGACACAGATACGCAGTATTTT,CASSLPRGGDTDTQYF
TRBJ2-7,.,once,TRBV2,TGTGCCAGCAGTGATCGGCAGACCTACGAGCAGTACTTC,CASSDRQTYEQYF
TRBJ2-1,.,few,TRBV6-1,TGTGCCAGCAGTGGTCCCCACACCAACCCCTACAATGAGCAGTTCTTC,CASSGPHTNPYNEQFF
TRBJ2-1,.,.,TRBV5-5,TGTGCCAGCAGCCCGCTGTGGACTTCCTACAATGAGCAGTTCTTC,CASSPLWTSYNEQFF
TRBJ2-7,.,.,TRBV2,TGTGCCAGCAGTGAGCCAGAGAGCTCCTACGAGCAGTACTTC,CASSEPESSYEQYF
TRBJ2-2,.,.,TRBV6-5,TGTGCCAGCAGTTATCTGCTGGTAGATAACACCGGGGAGCTGTTTTTT,CASSYLLVDNTGELFF
TRBJ1-1,TRBD1,few,TRBV20-1,TGCAGTGCTAGTGAGTGGACAGGGATCTCCTCGGGGACTGAAGCTTTCTTT,CSASEWTGISSGTEAFF
TRBJ2-3,TRBD2,few,TRBV27,TGTGCCAGCAGTGCGGGACTAGCGGGGGCCAGGGATACGCAGTATTTT,CASSAGLAGARDTQYF
TRBJ1-1,.,.,TRBV7-8,TGTGCCAGCACACAGAGGTCTGTGGTTGAAGCTTTCTTT,CASTQRSVVEAFF
TRBJ2-7,.,.,TRBV3-1,TGTGCCAGCAGCCAAGAATGGGGCCGGAGCTCCTACGAGCAGTACTTC,CASSQEWGRSSYEQYF
TRBJ1-4,.,.,TRBV10-2,TGCGCCAGTTGCGGGGCAAGTGGGGCAGGTGAAAAACTGTTTTTT,CASCGASGAGEKLFF
TRBJ2-3,TRBD2,few,TRBV20-1,TGCAGTGCTAGAGGACTAGCGGAAGATACGCAGTATTTT,CSARGLAEDTQYF
TRBJ2-5,.,few,TRBV12-3/TRBV12-4,TGTGCCAGCAGTCCCAAGGGTCTTGGGGAGACCCAGTACTTC,CASSPKGLGETQYF
TRBJ2-3,TRBD2,.,TRBV5-1,TGCGCCAGCAGCCTACGAACGCTAGCGGGGTCCACAGATACGCAGTATTTT,CASSLRTLAGSTDTQYF
TRBJ2-2,.,few,TRBV10-3,TGTGCCATCAGCCCCGACAGGGCGGGAAACACCGGGGAGCTGTTTTTT,CAISPDRAGNTGELFF
TRBJ2-7,.,.,TRBV7-3,TGTGCCAGCAGCTTTCGACCTGGGGACGAGCAGTACTTC,CASSFRPGDEQYF
TRBJ2-1,.,.,TRBV27,TGTGCCAGCAGTTCGAGGACATATACCTACAATGAGCAGTTCTTC,CASSSRTYTYNEQFF
TRBJ2-7,TRBD1,.,TRBV12-3/TRBV12-4,TGTGCCAGCAGTAACCCGGACAGGGAATTATCCTACGAGCAGTACTTC,CASSNPDRELSYEQYF